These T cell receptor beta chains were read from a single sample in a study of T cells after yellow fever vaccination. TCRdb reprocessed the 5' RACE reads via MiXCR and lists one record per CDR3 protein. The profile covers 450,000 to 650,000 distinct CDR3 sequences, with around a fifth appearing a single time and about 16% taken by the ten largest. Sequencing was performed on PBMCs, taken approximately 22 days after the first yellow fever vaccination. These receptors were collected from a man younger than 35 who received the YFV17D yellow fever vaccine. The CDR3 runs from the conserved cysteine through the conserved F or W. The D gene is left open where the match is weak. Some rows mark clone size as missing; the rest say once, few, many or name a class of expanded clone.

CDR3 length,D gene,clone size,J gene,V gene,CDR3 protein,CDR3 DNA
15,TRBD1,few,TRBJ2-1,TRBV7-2,CASSPIGDSYNEQFF,TGTGCCAGCAGCCCGATCGGGGACAGCTACAATGAGCAGTTCTTC
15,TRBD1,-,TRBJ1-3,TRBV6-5,CASSYTGALGNTIYF,TGTGCCAGCAGTTATACAGGGGCATTAGGAAACACCATATATTTT
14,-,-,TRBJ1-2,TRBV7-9,CASSLGATLYGYTF,TGTGCCAGCAGCTTGGGGGCCACCCTCTATGGCTACACCTTC
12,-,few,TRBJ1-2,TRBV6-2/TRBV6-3,CASSDGFRGYTF,TGTGCCAGCAGCGACGGCTTTAGAGGCTACACCTTC
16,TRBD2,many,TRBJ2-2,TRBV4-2,CASSQATSGDTGELFF,TGTGCCAGCAGCCAAGCGACTAGCGGGGACACCGGGGAGCTGTTTTTT
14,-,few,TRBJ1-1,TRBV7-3,CASSPIHGNTEAFF,TGTGCCAGCAGCCCCATTCACGGGAACACTGAAGCTTTCTTT
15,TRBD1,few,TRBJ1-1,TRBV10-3,CASQGQPVRDTEAFF,TGTGCCTCCCAGGGACAGCCCGTTAGGGACACTGAAGCTTTCTTT
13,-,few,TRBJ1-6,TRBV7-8,CASSLGGISPLHF,TGTGCCAGCAGCTTAGGAGGTATTTCACCCCTCCACTTT
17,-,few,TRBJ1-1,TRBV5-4,CASGIPGHRIMNTEAFF,TGTGCCAGCGGAATACCGGGACATCGGATTATGAACACTGAAGCTTTCTTT
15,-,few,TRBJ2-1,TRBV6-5,CASIFRGQIYNEQFF,TGTGCCAGCATTTTCCGGGGGCAAATCTACAATGAGCAGTTCTTC
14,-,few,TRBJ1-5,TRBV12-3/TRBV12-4,CASTMDRVDQPQHF,TGTGCCAGCACTATGGACAGAGTAGATCAGCCCCAGCATTTT
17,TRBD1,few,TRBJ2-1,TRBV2,CASSEQGANVYSNEQFF,TGTGCCAGCAGTGAACAGGGGGCCAATGTCTATAGTAATGAGCAGTTCTTC
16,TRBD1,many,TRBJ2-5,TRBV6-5,CASSYRTGERPETQYF,TGTGCCAGCAGTTACCGGACAGGGGAGAGGCCAGAGACCCAGTACTTC
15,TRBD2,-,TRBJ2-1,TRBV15,CATSRVSGGAREQFF,TGTGCCACCAGCAGAGTCAGCGGGGGGGCACGGGAGCAGTTCTTC
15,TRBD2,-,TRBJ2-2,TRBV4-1,CASSTFGGAAGELFF,TGCGCCAGCAGCACCTTCGGGGGGGCTGCCGGGGAGCTGTTTTTT
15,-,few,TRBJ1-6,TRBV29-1,CSVSIGRGDNSPLHF,TGCAGCGTGTCGATAGGACGAGGGGATAATTCACCCCTCCACTTT
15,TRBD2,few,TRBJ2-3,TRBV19,CASSIWRGGQNTQYF,TGTGCCAGTAGTATTTGGCGGGGGGGCCAAAATACGCAGTATTTT
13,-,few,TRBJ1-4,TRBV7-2,CASSQGYNEKLFF,TGTGCCAGCAGCCAGGGGTATAATGAAAAACTGTTTTTT
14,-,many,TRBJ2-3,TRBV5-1,CASSLGSSTDTQYF,TGCGCCAGCAGCTTAGGAAGTAGCACAGATACGCAGTATTTT
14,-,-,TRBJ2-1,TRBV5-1,CASSSFRGYNEQFF,TGCGCCAGCAGCTCCTTCCGGGGGTACAATGAGCAGTTCTTC
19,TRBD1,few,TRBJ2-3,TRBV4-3,CASSQLDRAGDSSTDTQYF,TGCGCCAGCAGCCAACTAGACAGGGCAGGAGATTCTAGCACAGATACGCAGTATTTT
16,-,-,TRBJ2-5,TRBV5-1,CASSLGSGYSQETQYF,TGCGCCAGCAGCTTAGGTAGCGGCTACTCCCAAGAGACCCAGTACTTC
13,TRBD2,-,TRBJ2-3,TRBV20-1,CSALLADLDTQYF,TGCAGTGCGTTACTAGCGGACCTAGATACGCAGTATTTT
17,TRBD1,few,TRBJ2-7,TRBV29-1,CSDHRGRRMENAYEQYF,TGCAGCGACCACAGGGGGCGTCGGATGGAGAACGCCTACGAGCAGTACTTC
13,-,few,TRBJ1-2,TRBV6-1,CASREPGDYGYTF,TGTGCCAGCAGGGAGCCGGGGGACTATGGCTACACCTTC
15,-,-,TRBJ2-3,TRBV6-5,CASSYSEGSTDTQYF,TGTGCCAGCAGTTACTCAGAGGGATCCACAGATACGCAGTATTTT
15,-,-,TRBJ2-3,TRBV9,CASSVRLGSTDTQYF,TGTGCCAGCAGCGTTCGACTGGGTTCGACAGATACGCAGTATTTT
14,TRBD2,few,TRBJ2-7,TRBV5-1,CASSSTSGRYEQYF,TGCGCCAGCAGCTCGACTAGCGGGCGCTACGAGCAGTACTTC